The next 11 T cell receptor beta chains were all read from a single sample in a study of T cells after somatic rescue of genetic block. Method: immunoSEQ multiplex PCR; TCRdb's copy keeps in-frame clones and lacks some. The sample holds approximately 67,000 clones, about 91% seen once. The specimen was peripheral blood mononuclear cells (PBMCs). These receptors were obtained from a middle-aged man.

The rearrangement joins TRBV5-4 to TRBJ2-2; D unresolved. With 1 base removed from V and 4 bases from J, the gap between germline ends came to 11 bases. CDR3 length: 15 amino acids. Germline V gene sequence: CDR1 SGHNT, CDR2 YYREEE (reference sequence). The CDR3 protein is CASSLSQLSTGELFF. In nucleotides, the CDR3 is TGTGCCAGCAGCTTGAGCCAACTAAGCACCGGGGAGCTGTTTTTT. Full variable domain (missing parts from reference TRBV5-4 and TRBJ2-2): ETGVTQSPTHLIKTRGQQVTLRCSSQSGHNTVSWYQQALGQGPQFIFQYYREEENGRGNFPPRFSGLQFPNYSSELNVNALELDDSALYLCASSLSQLSTGELFFGEGSRLTVL.

J is TRBJ2-2 and V is TRBV6-1; D remains ambiguous. This CDR3 is 12 amino acids long. The V gene's germline CDR1 is MNHNS and CDR2 SASEGT. V was shortened by 5 bases and J by 5 bases, with 6 bases between the two germline ends. The CDR3 DNA reads TGTGCCAGCAGTATCGGGACCGGGGAGCTGTTTTTT. Translation gives CASSIGTGELFF.

The chain recombines TRBV2 with TRBJ2-4; perhaps TRBD1 as D (5 bases). The CDR3 consists of 11 residues. Trimming shortened V by 6 bases and J by 9 bases, and 9 bases separated the two germline ends. In germline, CDR1 is SNHLY, CDR2 FYNNEI. CDR3 residues: CASRQDSIQYF. In nucleotides, the CDR3 is TGTGCCAGCAGACAGGATAGCATTCAGTACTTC.

The chain uses TRBV6-4 and TRBJ1-1; TRBD1 might be the D (5 bases). Trimming cost V 6 bases and J 4 bases, with 12 bases left between them. The CDR3 runs to 13 residues. The germline CDR1 and CDR2 sequences are MRHNA and SNTAGT. The CDR3: CASRTPGGTEAFF. In DNA form, the CDR3 reads TGTGCCAGCAGGACCCCGGGGGGCACTGAAGCTTTCTTT.

As for this clone: One end of the junction does not line up with germline, which may come from a read error. The chain couples TRBV9 to TRBJ1-2; D is possibly TRBD1 (5 bases). The germline gives CDR1 SGDLS, CDR2 YYNGEE. This CDR3 is built from 14 residues. The CDR3 DNA sequence: TGTGCCAGCAGCGCCGGGACGGATTACTACGGCTACACCTTC. Amino acid sequence: CASSAGTDYYGYTF.

This rearrangement joins TRBV5-1 to TRBJ1-1; D unclear. From germline, CDR1 is SGHRS and CDR2 YFSETQ. This CDR3 is built from 14 residues. With 0 bases removed from V and 1 base from J, the gap between germline ends came to 7 bases. CDR3 amino acids: CASSLGLRNTEAFF. CDR3 sequence (DNA): TGCGCCAGCAGCTTGGGACTTCGGAACACTGAAGCTTTCTTT. The entire variable domain, with the rest obtained from reference TRBV5-1 and TRBJ1-1, is as follows: KAGVTQTPRYLIKTRGQQVTLSCSPISGHRSVSWYQQTPGQGLQFLFEYFSETQRNKGNFPGRFSGRQFSNSRSEMNVSTLELGDSALYLCASSLGLRNTEAFFGQGTRLTVV.

The chain carries TRBV5-8 and TRBJ2-1; TRBD1 matches 7 bases. The CDR3 is 15 residues long. J lost 1 base, V lost 2 bases, and 3 bases had no gene match. The germline CDR1 and CDR2 sequences are SGHTS and YDEGEE. The CDR3 region is CASSFLGQSYNEQFF. For the CDR3, the DNA is TGTGCCAGCAGCTTTTTGGGACAGTCCTACAATGAGCAGTTCTTC.

This chain joins TRBV28 and TRBJ2-7; TRBD1 agrees at 8 bases. The CDR3 contains 14 residues. The J segment lost 0 bases and the V segment lost 8 bases, leaving 6 bases of the junction unmatched. Germline CDR1 is MDHEN and CDR2 is SYDVKM. CDR3 in DNA: TGTGCCAGCCTCGGACAGGGTACCTCCTACGAGCAGTACTTC. Protein sequence: CASLGQGTSYEQYF. The variable domain in full, with the rest retrieved from reference TRBV28 and TRBJ2-7, is DVKVTQSSRYLVKRTGEKVFLECVQDMDHENMFWYRQDPGLGLRLIYFSYDVKMKEKGDIPEGYSVSREKKERFSLILESASTNQTSMYLCASLGQGTSYEQYFGPGTRLTVT.

This rearrangement joins TRBV5-4 to TRBJ2-3; TRBD2 matches at 11 bases. Germline loops: CDR1 SGHNT, CDR2 YYREEE (reference sequence). V trimming: 4 bases; J trimming: 1 base; junction bases outside the gene matches: 8. The CDR3 consists of 17 residues. CDR3 DNA sequence: TGTGCCAGCAGCGGGACTAGCGGTCGGGTAGGCACAGATACGCAGTATTTT. Translated, it gives CASSGTSGRVGTDTQYF.

The rearrangement joins TRBV7-9 to TRBJ2-6, with D hard to call. V lost 5 bases and J 0 bases, leaving 2 bases between the germline ends. Germline V gene data show CDR1 as SEHNR and CDR2 as FQNEAQ (reference sequence). The CDR3 extends over 13 amino acids. The CDR3 nucleotides are TGTGCCAGCAGCCACTCTGGGGCCAACGTCCTGACTTTC. This gives the protein CASSHSGANVLTF.

The chain recombines TRBV15 with TRBJ2-7, with 7 bases aligning to TRBD2. V was pared by 4 bases and J by 0 bases, with 6 bases of the junction left unmatched. The germline V gene has CDR1 LNHNV and CDR2 YYDKDF (reference sequence). CDR3 length equals 15 residues. The CDR3 region is CATSKAGLSSYEQYF. For the CDR3, the DNA is TGTGCCACCAGCAAAGCGGGGTTGAGCTCCTACGAGCAGTACTTC.